This entry lists 13 T cell receptor beta chains sequenced from one sample in a study of blood T cell repertoires in COVID-19. The data were produced by immunoSEQ multiplex PCR, yet TCRdb's version contains in-frame clones alone and is incomplete. Here the sample spans over 90,000 clones, roughly nine tenths being singletons. Sequencing input: peripheral blood. These receptor sequences come from an elderly woman in a cohort sampled during active COVID-19.

The chain joins TRBV5-1 to TRBJ1-2, with 7 bases identical to TRBD1. The CDR3 has 16 amino acids. Germline CDR1 is SGHRS and CDR2 is YFSETQ. The ends lost 0 bases at V and 4 bases at J; junction bases unmatched: 9. CDR3 nucleotide sequence: TGCGCCAGCAGCTTGGTAGCCGGACAGGTATTCTATGGCTACACCTTC. This sequence encodes CASSLVAGQVFYGYTF.

V is TRBV3-1 (or the pseudogene TRBV3-2) and J is TRBJ1-4; D is possibly TRBD1 (6 bases). Germline V gene data show CDR1 as LGHDT and CDR2 as YNNKEL (reference sequence). V lost 1 base, J lost 10 bases, and 13 bases lay in between. There are 14 residues in the CDR3. The CDR3 loop reads CASSQAQGFGKLFF. The CDR3 DNA sequence: TGTGCCAGCAGCCAAGCACAGGGTTTTGGAAAACTGTTTTTT.

The chain uses TRBV19 and TRBJ2-1, with 9 bases identical to TRBD2. V lost 5 bases and J lost 8; bases outside the gene matches: 13. The CDR3 is 16 residues long. Germline V gene lookup returns CDR1 LNHDA and CDR2 SQIVND (reference sequence). CDR3 in amino acids: CASSARTSAVVHEQFF. DNA for the CDR3: TGTGCCAGTAGTGCCCGGACTAGCGCAGTAGTTCATGAGCAGTTCTTC.

The chain is built from TRBV27 and TRBJ2-1; possibly TRBD1 for D (6 bases). Germline CDR1 reads MNHEY; CDR2 reads SMNVEV (reference sequence). The V end lost 8 bases, the J end lost 8 bases, and 16 bases lay between the germline ends. This CDR3 spans 13 amino acids. The CDR3 loop reads CASRKQGFYEQFF. As DNA, the CDR3 is TGTGCCAGCCGAAAACAGGGTTTCTATGAGCAGTTCTTC.

The chain links TRBV5-6 to TRBJ1-1; D unresolved. Germline CDR1 SGHDT, CDR2 YYEEEE. The CDR3 is 15 amino acids. Trimming cost V 4 bases and J 3 bases, with 16 bases left between them. Here the CDR3 DNA reads TGTGCCAGCAGCGTACTCCCGGGAGGGCACACTGAAGCTTTCTTT. Protein product: CASSVLPGGHTEAFF.

This sequence joins TRBV7-2 and TRBJ1-2; TRBD1 aligns across 10 bases. The V gene's germline CDR1 is SGHTA and CDR2 FQGNSA. V dropped 5 bases and J dropped 4; count of bases not matched to a gene: 7. The CDR3 is 15 residues long. CDR3 sequence reads: CASSPEGTGAYGYTF. In DNA, the CDR3 is TGTGCCAGCAGCCCAGAAGGGACAGGGGCCTATGGCTACACCTTC.

This chain joins TRBV5-1 and TRBJ2-7, with 10 bases that match TRBD1. The ends lost 5 bases at V and 2 bases at J; junction bases unmatched: 10. The CDR3 length is 16 residues. CDR1 SGHRS and CDR2 YFSETQ come from the germline V gene. In nucleotides, the CDR3 is TGCGCCAGCAGTTTACGAGGGGGACAGGGGCCCTACGAGCAGTACTTC. It specifies CASSLRGGQGPYEQYF.

The genes are TRBV27 and TRBJ1-1; TRBD1 aligns across 7 bases. Germline assignment: CDR1 MNHEY and CDR2 SMNVEV (reference sequence). The CDR3 sequence is 14 residues long. The V segment lost 8 bases and the J segment 5 bases; nucleotides outside the gene matches: 11. The CDR3 DNA reads TGTGCCAGCGGTGCGAGGGCAGGGGGGACTGAAGCTTTCTTT. It yields the protein CASGARAGGTEAFF.

J is TRBJ1-2 and V is TRBV5-1; a weak D match, TRBD1 (6 bases). Per germline, CDR1 SGHRS and CDR2 YFSETQ. The ends were cut back, 0 bases at V and 0 bases at J, with 21 bases in the middle. CDR3 length equals 19 residues. CDR3 DNA: TGCGCCAGCAGCTTGGGTCTCTGGGACACGGACATAGCTAACTATGGCTACACCTTC. It is translated as CASSLGLWDTDIANYGYTF. Looking up the rest from reference TRBV5-1 and TRBJ1-2 gives the full variable domain: KAGVTQTPRYLIKTRGQQVTLSCSPISGHRSVSWYQQTPGQGLQFLFEYFSETQRNKGNFPGRFSGRQFSNSRSEMNVSTLELGDSALYLCASSLGLWDTDIANYGYTFGSGTRLTVV.

The genes are TRBV19 and TRBJ1-1, with 9 bases identical to TRBD1. Germline CDR1 and CDR2: LNHDA and SQIVND (reference sequence). Germline trimming cut 1 base from V and 1 base from J; bases unmatched to any gene: 4. This CDR3 spans 16 amino acids. The CDR3 bases are TGTGCCAGTAGTATAGGGGACAGGGTCGCGAACACTGAAGCTTTCTTT. Translating gives CASSIGDRVANTEAFF.

This clone was found once. This chain links TRBV6-2 or TRBV6-3 with TRBJ2-3; D perhaps matches TRBD2 (6 bases). V lost 5 bases and J 4 bases, leaving 7 bases between the germline ends. CDR1 is MNHEY and CDR2 is SVGEGT in the germline V gene. The CDR3 is made up of 12 amino acids. The CDR3 protein is CASSSGSDTQYF. The DNA for the CDR3 is TGTGCCAGCAGTAGCGGGTCAGATACGCAGTATTTT.

This clone was seen just once. The CDR3 DNA reads as TGCGCCAGCAGTCAGGAAAATACCATCAGGGAAGGGCTCTATGGCTACACCTTC. Translation gives CASSQENTIREGLYGYTF. V is TRBV23-1 and J is TRBJ1-2, with D possibly TRBD1 on 5 matching bases. TRBV23-1 is an open reading frame whose function is uncertain. V shed 3 bases and J shed 4 bases, with 24 bases lying between them. The CDR3 covers 18 residues.

This clone was observed once. J is TRBJ1-1 and V is TRBV5-1, with 7 positions matching TRBD1. V was clipped by 4 bases and J by 3 bases; unmatched bases: 3. The V gene's germline CDR1 is SGHRS and CDR2 YFSETQ. The CDR3 extends over 13 amino acids. The CDR3 region has the DNA TGCGCCAGCAGCCGGGACAGAGACACTGAAGCTTTCTTT. As protein: CASSRDRDTEAFF.